This record concerns one T cell receptor beta chain sequence. The specificity of this receptor is unknown. No clone much larger than this one lies a single base away; base qualities are absent. The sample's time point, from its label and the paper: newly diagnosed, previously untreated cHL patient sample. CD8+ T cells were purified from thawed PBMCs by magnetic negative selection with a Miltenyi CD8+ T cell isolation kit. To serve as a comparison group for the relapsed/refractory trial patients, PBMCs were sequenced from patients with newly diagnosed, previously untreated classical Hodgkin lymphoma. Peripheral blood was collected in 8 mL Vacutainer Cell Preparation Tubes, from which PBMCs were isolated by centrifugation and then cryopreserved. Purified CD4+ and CD8+ fractions were prepared only for cases in which an additional PBMC sample was available. On LS columns in a quadroMACS separator, the magnetically labelled cells were depleted, and the flow-through was collected as the purified fraction.

The CDR1 and CDR2 encoded by the germline V gene (reference sequence) are GTSNPN and SVGIG. V loses 5 bases, J loses 13 bases, and the germline ends lie 12 bases apart. Reading from cysteine to phenylalanine, the CDR3 counts 10 amino acids. This entry keeps only the CDR3 DNA: 30 bases, framed from base 1. This specimen comes from a study of PD-1 blockade in classical Hodgkin lymphoma (dated by TCRdb to about 2020). In terms of the full investigation: A peripheral blood immune signature of response to PD-1 blockade in classical Hodgkin lymphoma was defined using TCR beta sequencing and CyTOF.

Genomic DNA was isolated using the Qiagen DNeasy kit from unsorted PBMCs as well as from negatively selected CD4+ and CD8+ fractions. TCR beta CDR3 regions were subjected to amplification by immunoSEQ multiplex PCR with primers that anneal to V and J segments. A synthetic immune receptor repertoire was used to minimize amplification bias, and remaining bias was computationally removed after sequencing. Concerning the study's data processing: Repertoire diversity was quantified as the Shannon entropy index using custom Python scripts. Unsorted, CD4+ and CD8+ repertoires were analyzed separately, except in combined analyses where CD4+ and CD8+ sequences were merged in silico. TCRdb obtained this table from immuneACCESS and retained in-frame rearrangements with V and J assigned. These tables miss some clones; where compared with another copy, unresolved V genes account for less than half of the shortfall, and the remainder is unexplained. V and J calls and clone size are as listed in that table; D and trimming were resolved from the DNA. The sample includes roughly 21,000 clones, with more than 75% observed a single time. Jointly, the top ten make up roughly 7% of the sample.

The paper's findings and limits, for the study overall: The study covered only a single clinical trial cohort, and the causes of the repertoire differences, possibly disease activity or prior therapy, were still not defined. Baseline TCR diversity was reported to be lower in newly diagnosed patients than in healthy donors, and even lower in relapsed/refractory patients.

The receptor comes from a human donor with classical Hodgkin lymphoma. Sequenced material: CD8+ T cells from blood. The chain is made from TRBV30 and TRBJ2-1; tentative D gene TRBD1, with 7 bases matching. The CDR3 corresponds to CAWAGQQQFF. The DNA reads TGTGCCTGGGCGGGACAGCAACAGTTCTTC.